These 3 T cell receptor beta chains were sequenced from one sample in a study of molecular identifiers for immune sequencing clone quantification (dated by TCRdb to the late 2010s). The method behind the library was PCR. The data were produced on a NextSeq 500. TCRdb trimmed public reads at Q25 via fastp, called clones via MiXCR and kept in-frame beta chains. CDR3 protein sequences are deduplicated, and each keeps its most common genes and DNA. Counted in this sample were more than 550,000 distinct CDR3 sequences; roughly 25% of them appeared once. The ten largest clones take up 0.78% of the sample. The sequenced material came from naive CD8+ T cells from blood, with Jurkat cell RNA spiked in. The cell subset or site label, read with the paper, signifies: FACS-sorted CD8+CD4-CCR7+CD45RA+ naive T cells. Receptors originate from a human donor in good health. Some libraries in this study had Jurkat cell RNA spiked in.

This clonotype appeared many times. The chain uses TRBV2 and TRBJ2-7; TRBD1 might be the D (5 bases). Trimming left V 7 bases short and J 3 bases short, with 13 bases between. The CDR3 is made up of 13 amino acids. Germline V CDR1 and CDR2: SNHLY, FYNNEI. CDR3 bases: TGTGCCAGCAAACCGACAGCGTACTACGAGCAGTACTTC. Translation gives CASKPTAYYEQYF.

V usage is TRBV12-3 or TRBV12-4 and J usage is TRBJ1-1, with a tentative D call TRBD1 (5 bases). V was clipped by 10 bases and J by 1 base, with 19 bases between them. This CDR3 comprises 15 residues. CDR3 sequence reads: CANPGPKGANTEAFF. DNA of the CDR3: TGTGCCAACCCGGGGCCCAAGGGCGCGAACACTGAAGCTTTCTTT.

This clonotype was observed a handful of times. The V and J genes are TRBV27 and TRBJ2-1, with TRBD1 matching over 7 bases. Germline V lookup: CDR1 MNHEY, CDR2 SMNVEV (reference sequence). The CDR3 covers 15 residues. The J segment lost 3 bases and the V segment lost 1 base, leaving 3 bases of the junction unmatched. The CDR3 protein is CASSLLGGDYNEQFF. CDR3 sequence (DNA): TGTGCCAGCAGTTTATTAGGGGGCGACTACAATGAGCAGTTCTTC.